This TCR beta chain derives from a study of Ad26.COV2.S vaccination and SARS-CoV-2 variants. Treatment defined: about 20 received Ad26.COV2.S at low or high dose, single or two shots; 5 received placebo; per-sample allocation not given. All samples were drawn on day 63, counting from the first vaccine or placebo injection. Overall study findings and caveats: Participants given vaccine showed non-spike TCR breadth similar to that of placebo recipients. Responses of spike-specific T cells (both CD8+ and CD4+) reportedly showed substantial breadth after vaccination.

The method was immunoSEQ multiplex PCR; TCRdb's version includes in-frame clones alone and lacks a portion of them. This repertoire shows about 370,000 clones, approximately 90% found once; its top ten account for under 2%. On this clone itself: Antigen: not known.

With 10 bases clipped from V and 6 bases from J, the junction kept 9 bases outside the gene matches. From germline, CDR1 is MNHEY and CDR2 SVGAGI. This CDR3 is 14 amino acids long. The source of this sequence is a person between 18 and 65 years old who received the Ad26.COV2.S COVID-19 vaccine or a placebo. The input for sequencing was peripheral blood, taken in a trial of Ad26.COV2.S vaccine versus placebo. V and J are TRBV6-5 and TRBJ2-1; the match to TRBD1 covers 10 bases. The CDR3 here is CATMRGQGSNEQFF. The CDR3, as DNA: TGTGCCACTATGAGGGGACAGGGGAGCAATGAGCAGTTCTTC.